These 10 T cell receptor beta chains originate from one sample sequenced in a study of T cell responses to AZD1222 COVID-19 vaccine. TCRdb keeps only in-frame clones here, not all; method: immunoSEQ multiplex PCR. The profile shows around 140,000 clones, about 91% of them singletons. Specimen: peripheral blood, collected 28 days after the second AZD1222 dose. The receptor set was obtained from an adult who received the AZD1222 COVID-19 vaccine.

The gene calls are TRBV29-1 and TRBJ1-2; maybe TRBD1 (6 bases). Germline V gene data show CDR1 as SQVTM and CDR2 as ANQGSEA. The V gene lost 4 bases and the J gene lost 5 bases, with 8 bases spanning the gap. The CDR3 spans 11 residues. As DNA, the CDR3 is TGCAGCGTTGGACAGGAGTATGGCTACACCTTC. Protein sequence: CSVGQEYGYTF.

The chain carries TRBV27 and TRBJ1-4; 10 bases match TRBD1. Germline V gene sequence: CDR1 MNHEY, CDR2 SMNVEV (reference sequence). This CDR3 has 15 residues. V was clipped by 5 bases and J by 11 bases; unmatched bases: 11. As DNA, the CDR3 is TGTGCCAGCAGTCCACCGGGACAGGGGTCTTCGAAACTGTTTTTT. As protein: CASSPPGQGSSKLFF.

This clone came up once. This chain connects TRBV30 to TRBJ1-2, with D tentatively TRBD1 (5 bases). V was shortened by 2 bases and J by 5 bases, with 15 bases between the two germline ends. Per germline, CDR1 GTSNPN and CDR2 SVGIG (reference sequence). There are 14 residues in the CDR3. The CDR3 is CAWSPLRGGYGYTF. As DNA, the CDR3 is TGTGCCTGGAGTCCTTTAAGGGGCGGTTATGGCTACACCTTC.

This chain links TRBV5-5 with TRBJ1-4; tentatively, D is TRBD1 (5 bases). V was cut by 1 base and J by 0 bases, with 13 bases left in between. The CDR3 has 17 residues. CDR1 and CDR2 from the germline V gene are SGHKS and YYEKEE (reference sequence). The CDR3 region has the DNA TGTGCCAGCAGCTTGCAAATGGGACTTGCAACTAATGAAAAACTGTTTTTT. It codes for CASSLQMGLATNEKLFF.

The chain recombines TRBV9 with TRBJ2-5; TRBD1 aligns across 8 bases. The germline gives CDR1 SGDLS, CDR2 YYNGEE. This CDR3 contains 15 residues. Trimming at V came to 4 bases and at J to 5 bases, leaving 10 bases not matched to a gene. The CDR3 DNA follows: TGTGCCAGCAGCCCCCGGACAGGGACGGTCGAGACCCAGTACTTC. It specifies CASSPRTGTVETQYF.

The chain couples TRBV7-6 to TRBJ2-7; D might be TRBD2 (5 bases). V was shortened by 1 base and J by 7 bases, with 14 bases between the two germline ends. The germline V gene has CDR1 SGHVS and CDR2 FNYEAQ. This CDR3 is 14 amino acids long. CDR3 in amino acids: CASSLGDYPWEQYF. The CDR3 DNA reads as TGTGCCAGCAGCTTAGGCGACTACCCTTGGGAGCAGTACTTC. Based on the CDR3 plus reference TRBV7-6 and TRBJ2-7, the full variable domain is GAGVSQSPRYKVTKRGQDVALRCDPISGHVSLYWYRQALGQGPEFLTYFNYEAQQDKSGLPNDRFSAERPEGSISTLTIQRTEQRDSAMYRCASSLGDYPWEQYFGPGTRLTVT.

This chain connects TRBV6-1 to TRBJ2-1; no clear D. V lost 1 base and J 1 base, leaving 11 bases between the germline ends. Germline CDR1 MNHNS, CDR2 SASEGT. This CDR3 has 16 amino acids. The CDR3 loop is CASSEVGRPSYNEQFF. In DNA form, the CDR3 reads TGTGCCAGCAGTGAAGTTGGGCGCCCTTCCTACAATGAGCAGTTCTTC.

V gene TRBV6-1 combines with J gene TRBJ1-2; D gene uncertain. V lost 3 bases and J lost 2, with 10 bases in between. There are 14 residues in the CDR3. Per germline, CDR1 MNHNS and CDR2 SASEGT. CDR3 nucleotide sequence: TGTGCCAGCAGTGAGAGAAGCGGGAACTATGGCTACACCTTC. It specifies CASSERSGNYGYTF.

The chain links TRBV9 to TRBJ1-4; maybe TRBD1 (6 bases). Between the trimmed V and J ends, which lost 4 bases and 7 bases, there was a span of 17 bases. This CDR3 is 15 amino acids long. Looked up from germline, CDR1 is SGDLS and CDR2 is YYNGEE. The CDR3 here is CASSWGGISGEKLFF. The CDR3 DNA reads as TGTGCCAGCAGCTGGGGGGGCATAAGTGGTGAAAAACTGTTTTTT.

In DNA form, the CDR3 reads TGTGCCAGCAGATTACAGGGGGCAGAGCAGCCCCAGCATTTT. It specifies CASRLQGAEQPQHF. The chain carries TRBV6-6 and TRBJ1-5; 9 nucleotides line up with TRBD1. The length of the CDR3 is 14 residues. The J segment lost 7 bases and the V segment lost 6 bases, leaving 7 bases of the junction unmatched. Per germline, CDR1 MNHNY and CDR2 SVGAGI (reference sequence).